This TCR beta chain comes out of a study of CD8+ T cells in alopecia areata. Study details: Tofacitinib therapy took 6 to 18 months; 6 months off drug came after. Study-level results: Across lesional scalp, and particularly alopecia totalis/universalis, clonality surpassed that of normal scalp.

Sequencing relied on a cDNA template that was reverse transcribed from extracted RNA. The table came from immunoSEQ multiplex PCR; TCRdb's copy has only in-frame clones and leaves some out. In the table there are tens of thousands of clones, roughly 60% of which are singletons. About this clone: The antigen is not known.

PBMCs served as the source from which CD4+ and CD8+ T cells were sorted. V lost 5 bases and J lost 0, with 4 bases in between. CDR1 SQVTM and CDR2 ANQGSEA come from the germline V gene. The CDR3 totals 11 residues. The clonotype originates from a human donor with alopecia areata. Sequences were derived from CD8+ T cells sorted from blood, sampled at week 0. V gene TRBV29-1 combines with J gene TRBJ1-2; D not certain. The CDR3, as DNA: TGCAGCGTTCGGACTAACTATGGCTACACCTTC. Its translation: CSVRTNYGYTF.